Described below is a single T cell receptor beta chain sequence and its context. The sample belongs to a study of blood T cell repertoires in COVID-19. Per the authors' pipeline: Estimation of nucleated cell counts was performed using reference gene primer amplification. The data were produced by immunoSEQ multiplex PCR, yet TCRdb's version contains in-frame clones alone and is incomplete. Clone size and the V and J calls come from that table; the DNA yielded D and trimming. The table records around 45,000 clones, roughly nine tenths of them present only once. The J segment lost 6 bases and the V segment lost 4 bases, leaving 5 bases of the junction unmatched. This CDR3 is built from 13 residues. The germline gives CDR1 KGHSH, CDR2 LQKENI.

The chain employs TRBV18 and TRBJ1-2; 7 bases are a match to TRBD1. The TCR originated in a human donor in a cohort sampled during active COVID-19. Sequencing used peripheral blood. The CDR3 is CASSQGANHGYTF. DNA for the CDR3: TGTGCCAGCTCACAGGGGGCGAATCATGGCTACACCTTC.